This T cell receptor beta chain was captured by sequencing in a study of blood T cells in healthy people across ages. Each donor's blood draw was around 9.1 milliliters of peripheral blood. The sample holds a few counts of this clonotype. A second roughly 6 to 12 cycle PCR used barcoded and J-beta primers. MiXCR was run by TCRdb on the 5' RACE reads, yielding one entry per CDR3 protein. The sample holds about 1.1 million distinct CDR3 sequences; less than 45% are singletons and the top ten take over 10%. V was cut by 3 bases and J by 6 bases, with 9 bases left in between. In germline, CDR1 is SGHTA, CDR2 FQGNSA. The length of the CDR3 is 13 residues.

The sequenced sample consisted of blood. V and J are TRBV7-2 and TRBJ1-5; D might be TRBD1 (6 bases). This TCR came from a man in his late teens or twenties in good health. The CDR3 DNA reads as TGTGCCAGCAGCTTTACAGGGTTTCAGCCCCAGCATTTT. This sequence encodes CASSFTGFQPQHF.